The present T cell receptor (beta chain) was sequenced within a study of HIV-infected patients and healthy controls. TCRdb itself ran the 5' RACE reads through MiXCR, one entry per CDR3 protein. The sample lists around 62,000 distinct CDR3 sequences; 15% to 20% were seen once. Germline lookup yields CDR1 MDHEN and CDR2 SYDVKM. J lost 2 bases, V lost 4 bases, and 5 bases had no gene match. The CDR3 covers 15 residues. The sequenced sample was CD4+ T cells from blood. The TCR was taken from a human donor in good health. The chain is built from TRBV28 and TRBJ2-3; 8 bases are a match to TRBD1. Here the CDR3 reads CASSSTDRDTDTQYF. The CDR3 coding sequence is TGTGCCAGCAGTTCTACGGACAGGGACACAGATACGCAGTATTTT. Full variable domain (missing parts from reference TRBV28 and TRBJ2-3): DVKVTQSSRYLVKRTGEKVFLECVQDMDHENMFWYRQDPGLGLRLIYFSYDVKMKEKGDIPEGYSVSREKKERFSLILESASTNQTSMYLCASSSTDRDTDTQYFGPGTRLTVL.